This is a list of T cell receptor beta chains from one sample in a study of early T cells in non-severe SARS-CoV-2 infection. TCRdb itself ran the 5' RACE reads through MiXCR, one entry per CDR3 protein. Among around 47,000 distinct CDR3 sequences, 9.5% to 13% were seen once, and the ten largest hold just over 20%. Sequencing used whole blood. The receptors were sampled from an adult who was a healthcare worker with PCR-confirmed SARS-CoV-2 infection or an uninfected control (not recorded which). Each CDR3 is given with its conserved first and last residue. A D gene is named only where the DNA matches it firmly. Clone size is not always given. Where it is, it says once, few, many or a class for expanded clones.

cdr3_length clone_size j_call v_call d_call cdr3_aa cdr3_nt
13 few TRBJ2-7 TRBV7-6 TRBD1 CASSLGTGDEQYF TGTGCCAGCAGCTTAGGGACAGGGGACGAGCAGTACTTC
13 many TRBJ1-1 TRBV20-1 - CSARDGIGTEAFF TGCAGTGCTAGAGATGGGATAGGCACTGAAGCTTTCTTT
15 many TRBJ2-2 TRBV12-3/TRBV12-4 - CASTRVTGHTGELFF TGTGCCAGCACCAGAGTAACAGGGCATACCGGGGAGCTGTTTTTT
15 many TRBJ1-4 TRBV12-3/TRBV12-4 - CASSTTGLANEKLFF TGTGCCAGCAGTACAACAGGGCTGGCTAATGAAAAACTGTTTTTT
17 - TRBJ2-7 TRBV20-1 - CSASSQKSGQHSYEQYF TGCAGTGCTAGCTCTCAAAAATCGGGTCAGCATTCCTACGAGCAGTACTTC
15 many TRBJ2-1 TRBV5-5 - CASSLDWDKTNEQFF TGTGCCAGCAGCTTGGATTGGGACAAGACCAATGAGCAGTTCTTC
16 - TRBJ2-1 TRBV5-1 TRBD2 CASSLWTSGRDNEQFF TGCGCCAGCAGCCTGTGGACTAGCGGGAGGGACAATGAGCAGTTCTTC
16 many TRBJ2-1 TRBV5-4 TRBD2 CASSPWSAGADNEQFF TGTGCCAGCAGCCCCTGGTCAGCGGGGGCTGACAATGAGCAGTTCTTC
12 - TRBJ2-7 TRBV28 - CASSLTPYEQYF TGTGCCAGCAGTTTGACACCCTACGAGCAGTACTTC
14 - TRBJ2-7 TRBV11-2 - CASSFLRSSYEQYF TGTGCCAGCAGCTTCCTGAGGAGCTCCTACGAGCAGTACTTC
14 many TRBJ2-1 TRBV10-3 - CAISQPPPVNEQFF TGTGCCATCAGTCAACCGCCCCCCGTCAATGAGCAGTTCTTC
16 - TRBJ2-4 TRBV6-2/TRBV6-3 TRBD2 CASSDGTSGIKNIQYF TGTGCCAGCAGTGACGGGACTAGCGGGATAAAAAACATTCAGTACTTC
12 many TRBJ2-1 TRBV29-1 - CSVTPAGNEQFF TGCAGCGTTACTCCCGCTGGTAATGAGCAGTTCTTC
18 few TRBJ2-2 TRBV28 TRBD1 CASSFWLTGTGATGELFF TGTGCCAGCAGTTTTTGGCTAACCGGGACAGGGGCCACCGGGGAGCTGTTTTTT
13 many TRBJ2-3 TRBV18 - CASSPPDEDTQYF TGTGCCAGCTCACCACCCGACGAGGATACGCAGTATTTT
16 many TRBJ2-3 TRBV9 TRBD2 CASSVGGGSRADTQYF TGTGCCAGCAGCGTAGGCGGCGGGAGTAGGGCAGATACGCAGTATTTT
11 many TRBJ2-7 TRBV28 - CASRSSYEQYF TGTGCCAGCAGAAGCTCCTACGAGCAGTACTTC
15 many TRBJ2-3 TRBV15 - CATSGFPRGSDTQYF TGTGCCACCAGCGGATTTCCCCGGGGGTCAGATACGCAGTATTTT
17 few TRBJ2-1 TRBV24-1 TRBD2 CATSDLQTAGGGNEQFF TGTGCCACCAGTGATTTGCAGACAGCGGGAGGCGGTAATGAGCAGTTCTTC
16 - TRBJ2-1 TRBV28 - CASSLFFGSSYNEQFF TGTGCCAGCAGTTTATTTTTCGGGAGCTCCTACAATGAGCAGTTCTTC
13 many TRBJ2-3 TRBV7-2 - CASSPLGAGTQYF TGTGCCAGCAGCCCCCTCGGAGCTGGTACGCAGTATTTT
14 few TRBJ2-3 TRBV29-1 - CSVEGLDRTDTQYF TGCAGCGTTGAAGGTTTGGACCGCACAGATACGCAGTATTTT
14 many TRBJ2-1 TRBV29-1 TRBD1 CSVLGQGSYNEQFF TGCAGCGTCCTGGGACAGGGCTCCTACAATGAGCAGTTCTTC
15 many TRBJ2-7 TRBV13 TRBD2 CASSLAGGPGGEQYF TGTGCCAGCAGCTTGGCGGGAGGACCCGGGGGCGAGCAGTACTTC
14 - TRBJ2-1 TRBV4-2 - CASSQQSGLNEQFF TGTGCCAGCAGCCAACAATCAGGGTTGAATGAGCAGTTCTTC
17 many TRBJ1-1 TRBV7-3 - CASSLTQGTTVNTEAFF TGTGCCAGCAGCTTAACTCAGGGGACAACAGTGAACACTGAAGCTTTCTTT
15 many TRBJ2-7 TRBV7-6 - CASSLTGSNPYEQYF TGTGCCAGCAGCTTAACCGGGTCTAATCCCTACGAGCAGTACTTC
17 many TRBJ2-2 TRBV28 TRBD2 CASSQTSGRGDTGELFF TGTGCCAGCAGTCAGACTAGCGGGAGGGGTGACACCGGGGAGCTGTTTTTT
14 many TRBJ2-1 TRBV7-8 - CASSTGPVFNEQFF TGTGCCAGCAGCACCGGACCTGTCTTCAATGAGCAGTTCTTC
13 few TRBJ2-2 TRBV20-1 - CSARDQIVGELLF TGCAGTGCTAGAGATCAAATCGTCGGGGAGCTGCTTTTT
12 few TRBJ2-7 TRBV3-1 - CASSQANYEQYF TGTGCCAGCAGCCAAGCTAACTACGAGCAGTACTTC
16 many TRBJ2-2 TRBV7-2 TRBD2 CASSRGLAVNTGELFF TGTGCCAGCAGCCGTGGACTAGCGGTGAACACCGGGGAGCTGTTTTTT
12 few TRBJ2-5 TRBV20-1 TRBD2 CSGGGRGETQYF TGCAGTGGAGGCGGGCGGGGGGAGACCCAGTACTTC
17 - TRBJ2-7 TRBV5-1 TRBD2 CASSHRTSGSGLDEQYF TGCGCCAGCAGCCACAGGACTAGCGGGAGTGGTTTAGACGAGCAGTACTTC
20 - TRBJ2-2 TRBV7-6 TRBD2 CASSPRTSGRASRPTGELFF TGTGCCAGCAGCCCCCGGACTAGCGGGAGGGCCAGTCGACCCACCGGGGAGCTGTTTTTT
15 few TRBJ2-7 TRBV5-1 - CASSLVQSPNYEQYF TGCGCCAGCAGCTTGGTGCAGTCGCCTAACTACGAGCAGTACTTC
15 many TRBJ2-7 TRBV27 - CASSLSGAWRYEQYF TGTGCCAGCAGTTTATCGGGGGCGTGGCGGTACGAGCAGTACTTC
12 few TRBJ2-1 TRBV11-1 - CASSLVNNEQFF TGTGCCAGCAGCTTAGTAAACAATGAGCAGTTCTTC